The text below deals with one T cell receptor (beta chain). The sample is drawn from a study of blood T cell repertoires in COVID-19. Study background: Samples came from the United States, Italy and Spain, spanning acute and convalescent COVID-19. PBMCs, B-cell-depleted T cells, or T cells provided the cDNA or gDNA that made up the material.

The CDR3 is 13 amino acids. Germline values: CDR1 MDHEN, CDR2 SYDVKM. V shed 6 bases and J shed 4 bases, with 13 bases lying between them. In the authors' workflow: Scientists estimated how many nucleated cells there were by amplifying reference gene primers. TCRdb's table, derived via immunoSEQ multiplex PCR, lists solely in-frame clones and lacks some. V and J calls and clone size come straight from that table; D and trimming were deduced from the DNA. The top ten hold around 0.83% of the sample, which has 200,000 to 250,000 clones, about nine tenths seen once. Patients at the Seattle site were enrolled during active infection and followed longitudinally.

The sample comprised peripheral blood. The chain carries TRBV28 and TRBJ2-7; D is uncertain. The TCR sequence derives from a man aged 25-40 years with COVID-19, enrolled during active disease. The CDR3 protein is CASSPPRVYEQYF. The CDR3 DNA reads TGTGCCAGCAGCCCCCCCCGGGTGTACGAGCAGTACTTC. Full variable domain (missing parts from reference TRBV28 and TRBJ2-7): DVKVTQSSRYLVKRTGEKVFLECVQDMDHENMFWYRQDPGLGLRLIYFSYDVKMKEKGDIPEGYSVSREKKERFSLILESASTNQTSMYLCASSPPRVYEQYFGPGTRLTVT.